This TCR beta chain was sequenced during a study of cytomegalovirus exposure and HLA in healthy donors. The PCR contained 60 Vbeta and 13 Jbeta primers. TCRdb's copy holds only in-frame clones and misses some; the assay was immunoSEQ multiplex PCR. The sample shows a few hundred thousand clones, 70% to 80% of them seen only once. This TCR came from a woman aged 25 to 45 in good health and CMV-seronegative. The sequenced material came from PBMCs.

In DNA, the CDR3 is TGTGCCAGCAGCACCGGGAATTCCAACACTGAAGCTTTCTTT. Protein product: CASSTGNSNTEAFF. The V call is TRBV5-8, the J call TRBJ1-1; no definite D call. This CDR3 spans 14 amino acids. The germline V gene has CDR1 SGHTS and CDR2 YDEGEE. Deletions cut 4 bases from V and 2 bases from J, with 12 bases between.